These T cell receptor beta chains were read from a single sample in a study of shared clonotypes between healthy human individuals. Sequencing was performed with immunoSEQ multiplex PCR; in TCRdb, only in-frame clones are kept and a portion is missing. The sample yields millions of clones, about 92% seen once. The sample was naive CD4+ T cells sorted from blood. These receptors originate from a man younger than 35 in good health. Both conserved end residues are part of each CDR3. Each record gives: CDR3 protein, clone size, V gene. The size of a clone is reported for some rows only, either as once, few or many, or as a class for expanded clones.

CASSALTGLETQYF	.	TRBV25-1
CASSPPGRDRGQYF	.	TRBV5-4
CASSPPTGSSYEQYF	.	TRBV18
CASSQDWREGAFF	.	TRBV14
CASTIGGSEIWNTEAFF	.	TRBV5-1
CASRRAGGGGTEAFF	.	TRBV5-6
CASSLGTSPDTQYF	.	TRBV5-1
CASSSSNPQETQYF	.	TRBV5-1
CASSFGGFYGYTF	.	TRBV13
CASSVRGTEAFF	.	TRBV2
CASSQTPSSYEQYF	.	TRBV18
CASSSATNREAFF	.	TRBV11-3
CASSLVGMRQETQYF	once	TRBV5-1
CASSYSFTSNQPQHF	.	TRBV6-5
CTSSPHDQPQHF	.	TRBV1
CAWNRDRAYEQYF	.	TRBV30
CASSLGGLANTGELFF	.	TRBV7-7
CASSRQGPGGIQYF	.	TRBV7-9
CASSWTSGPYEQYF	.	TRBV6-6
CASSGGRGTEAFF	.	TRBV2
CASRDRGYNEQFF	once	TRBV5-1
CASSPERDTQYF	.	TRBV19
CAWTRDRGTYNEQFF	.	TRBV30
CAWSREGTQYF	.	TRBV30
CASSLGQDNYNEQFF	.	TRBV5-4
CASSVGHSQETQYF	.	TRBV9
CASSPNRGLDDQPQHF	few	TRBV18
CASTPPKKTEPWANEKLFF	.	TRBV19
CASSPPSGWYGYTF	.	TRBV18
CASSLDGNTEAFF	.	TRBV11-3
CASSSQGLGTEAFF	.	TRBV28
CAISDHGQGAIGNTIYF	.	TRBV10-3
CASSSGTLRDTQYF	.	TRBV6-6
CASSFLGGGELFF	once	TRBV11-2
CAWTRGRADTQYF	.	TRBV30
CASKMEDWHWETQYF	.	TRBV2
CASSEDQGASTEAFF	.	TRBV6-1
CASSEAIRGTDTQYF	.	TRBV10-2
CASSPTRQGEKTQYF	.	TRBV18
CASSGNSASRVNEQYF	.	TRBV27
CATSRYRGTGKSYYEQYF	.	TRBV15
CASNFGGSGNTIYF	.	TRBV7-2
CASSLTGGEKLFF	.	TRBV5-1
CAISPLVDYGYTF	.	TRBV10-3
CASSSRDRGPNYGYTF	.	TRBV19
CASSRRESHTDTQYF	.	TRBV4-3
CASSLSARGNTEAFF	few	TRBV4-3
CASSLGAVLSGGAETQYF	.	TRBV28
CASSQGGLSNQPQHF	once	TRBV4-3
CASRVPGQKMTQYF	.	TRBV10-1
CASSLNLQGVKGEAFF	.	TRBV28